This T cell receptor (beta chain) comes out of a study of response to subunit inactivated influenza vaccine (dated by TCRdb to 2016 to 2019). In the study overall: Deep quantitative T cell receptor repertoire profiling was used in the study to track responses to a trivalent subunit inactivated influenza vaccine.

The library relied on RT-PCR. For sequencing, an Illumina HiSeq 2500 was employed. TCRdb redid the processing of the public reads, applying fastp at Q25 and MiXCR, and retained in-frame beta chains. Each entry merges the rows of one CDR3 protein and shows their most common DNA and genes. The sample table contains under 850,000 distinct CDR3 sequences; only one count was recorded for less than 20% of them. Around 9.9% of the sample belongs to the ten largest clones. With regard to this clonotype: Its specific antigen is unknown. The input lacks base qualities; no much larger clone sits a single base away.

CDR1 and CDR2 were assigned from the germline V gene as MGHRA and YSYEKL. The CDR3 goes from the cysteine to the phenylalanine over 17 residues. Only the CDR3 portion is preserved as DNA: 51 bases, with reading frame beginning at the first base. V and J lose 4 bases and 1 base, and a span of 17 bases separates them. Results the study describes overall, beyond this receptor: It was suggested by the authors that each seasonal influenza vaccination may recruit only a limited number of new T cells.

This sequence originates from a middle-aged man who received an inactivated influenza vaccine. Donor details come from another sample of the same person, matched by shared clones. The chain was built from TRBV4-1 and TRBJ2-1, with TRBD2 tentatively as D gene (6 bases match). Specimen: PBMCs from blood, collected more than 4 days after vaccination. The CDR3 amino acid sequence is: CASSRLPGLPSYNEQFF. DNA sequence: TGCGCCAGCAGCCGCCTACCGGGACTTCCTTCCTACAATGAGCAGTTCTTC.